The clone carrying this T cell receptor beta chain was detected a few times. Its matching antigen is unknown. Germline trimming cut 6 bases from V and 2 bases from J; bases unmatched to any gene: 5. This CDR3 has 14 amino acids. This sample is part of a study of T-cell memory formation after mild COVID-19. Overall study context: TCR clusters were mostly donor specific. Study-wide results and caveats: Several responding clones turned up in pre-infection memory, indicating that cross-reactive memory may have taken part. Confirmation of SARS-CoV-2 specificity was lacking for second-wave clones peaking day 37. The study found balanced CD4/CD8 in clones contracting day 15 to 85 and a CD4+ lean in later expanders.

TCRdb fed the 5' RACE reads into MiXCR, producing one record per CDR3 protein. This repertoire shows more than 250,000 distinct CDR3 sequences, about 17% found once; its top ten account for 22%. V usage is TRBV12-3 or TRBV12-4 and J usage is TRBJ2-3; 7 bases align to TRBD1. The receptor was derived from a man younger than 35 who had mild COVID-19 (a few samples of this study predate the infection). Cell type and time point are not known. What was sequenced was PBMCs or a T cell subset sorted from them (not recorded which). CDR3 in amino acids: CASSWDRSTDTQYF. As DNA, the CDR3 is TGTGCCAGCAGCTGGGACAGATCCACAGATACGCAGTATTTT.